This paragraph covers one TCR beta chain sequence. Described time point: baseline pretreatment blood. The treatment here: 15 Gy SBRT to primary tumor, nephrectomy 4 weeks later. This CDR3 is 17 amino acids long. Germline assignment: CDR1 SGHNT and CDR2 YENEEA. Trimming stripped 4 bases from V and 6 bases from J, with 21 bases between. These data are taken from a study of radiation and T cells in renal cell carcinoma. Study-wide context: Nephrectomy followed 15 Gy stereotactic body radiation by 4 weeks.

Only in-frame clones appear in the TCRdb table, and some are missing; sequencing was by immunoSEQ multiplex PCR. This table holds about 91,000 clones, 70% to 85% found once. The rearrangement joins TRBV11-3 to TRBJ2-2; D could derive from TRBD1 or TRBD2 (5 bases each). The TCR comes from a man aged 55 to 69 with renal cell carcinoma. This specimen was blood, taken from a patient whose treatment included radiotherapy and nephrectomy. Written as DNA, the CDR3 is TGTGCCAGCAGCTCACCCTCTAAGGGACCGAGGGCCGGGGAGCTGTTTTTT. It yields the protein CASSSPSKGPRAGELFF.